Below, one TCR beta chain is given with its context. Antigen: not known. Time point indicated: week 11, during vaccination. The study gave 300 ug of mutant IDH1 20-mer peptide per vaccine dose, with topical imiquimod. This sample was taken from a study of a mutant IDH1 vaccine in newly diagnosed glioma. Looking at the study overall: At weeks 1, 3, 5, 7, 11, 15, 19 and 23, patients received a vaccination, eight in all. The start of vaccination came 4-6 weeks after radiotherapy alone, or with temozolomide cycles.

TCRdb's copy holds only in-frame clones and misses some; the assay was immunoSEQ multiplex PCR. The repertoire holds about 66,000 clones, with 65% to 85% as singletons. Findings and limits, study-wide: Most patients, around 93%, showed vaccine-induced immune responses.

This CDR3 spans 15 amino acids. In germline, CDR1 is SNHLY, CDR2 FYNNEI. Trimming took 5 bases from V and 0 from J, leaving 10 bases between them. This chain joins TRBV2 and TRBJ1-4; tentatively, D is TRBD1 (5 bases). The source is a woman aged 45-65 years with glioma. The sequenced sample was PBMCs, obtained from a glioma patient whose treatment included an IDH1 peptide vaccine. CDR3 bases: TGTGCCAGCAGTCTTACAGGTGCAACTAATGAAAAACTGTTTTTT. Translation gives CASSLTGATNEKLFF.